The rows below give T cell receptor beta chains drawn from one sample of a study of blood T cell repertoires in COVID-19. Method: immunoSEQ multiplex PCR; TCRdb's copy keeps in-frame clones and lacks some. Of some 160,000 clones in the sample, approximately 86% were seen once. Material for sequencing was PBMCs or T cells enriched from blood (not recorded which). The receptors were gathered from a woman aged 40 to 50 who had recovered from COVID-19. CDR3s include the opening cysteine and the closing phenylalanine or tryptophan. A D gene is named only where the DNA matches it firmly. Clone size is given for some rows only: seen once, a few or many times, or a class if the clone is expanded.

D: -
size: once
J: TRBJ2-3
length: 16
V: TRBV6-1
DNA: TGTGCCAGCAGTGAAGGACTAGAGGCAAGCACAGATACGCAGTATTTT
CDR3: CASSEGLEASTDTQYF

D: TRBD2
size: -
J: TRBJ2-7
length: 15
V: TRBV7-3
DNA: TGTGCCAGCAGCTTAAAATGGGGAGGGGCTCGTGAGCAGTACTTC
CDR3: CASSLKWGGAREQYF

D: TRBD2
size: -
J: TRBJ2-1
length: 17
V: TRBV29-1
DNA: TGCAGCGTCGGCGGGACTAGCTACGAGAGCTCCTACAATGAGCAGTTCTTC
CDR3: CSVGGTSYESSYNEQFF

D: TRBD1
size: -
J: TRBJ2-5
length: 14
V: TRBV5-4
DNA: TGTGCCAGCAGGGGGGGACAGGGATCGGAGACCCAGTACTTC
CDR3: CASRGGQGSETQYF

D: -
size: once
J: TRBJ1-2
length: 13
V: TRBV5-4
DNA: TGTGCCAGCAGCTTGACAGGATACTATGGCTACACCTTC
CDR3: CASSLTGYYGYTF

D: -
size: -
J: TRBJ2-2
length: 16
V: TRBV19
DNA: TGTGCCAGTAGTATAGCGAGGTTAGGGAGCACCGGGGAGCTGTTTTTT
CDR3: CASSIARLGSTGELFF

D: -
size: once
J: TRBJ2-7
length: 15
V: TRBV18
DNA: TGTGCCAGCTCACCACCTAGTATGGGAGAGAACGAGCAGTACTTC
CDR3: CASSPPSMGENEQYF

D: -
size: -
J: TRBJ2-1
length: 13
V: TRBV5-6
DNA: TGTGCCAGCAGCTACGGACAGTACAATGAGCAGTTCTTC
CDR3: CASSYGQYNEQFF

D: -
size: -
J: TRBJ2-3
length: 11
V: TRBV7-9
DNA: TGTGCCAGCAGCTTCTCCGATACGCAGTATTTT
CDR3: CASSFSDTQYF

D: -
size: -
J: TRBJ1-6
length: 13
V: TRBV14
DNA: TGTGCCAGCAGCTCACGGTATAATTCACCCCTCCACTTT
CDR3: CASSSRYNSPLHF

D: -
size: -
J: TRBJ1-6
length: 17
V: TRBV13
DNA: TGTGCCAGCAGCTCCCCCCCCCACAAAGACAGGCAATCACCCCTCCACTTT
CDR3: CASSSPPHKDRQSPLHF

D: -
size: once
J: TRBJ2-1
length: 16
V: TRBV7-9
DNA: TGTGCCAGCAGCTTTAGGGGGACCCATCTTTACAATGAGCAGTTCTTC
CDR3: CASSFRGTHLYNEQFF

D: TRBD1
size: -
J: TRBJ1-2
length: 18
V: TRBV9
DNA: TGTGCCAGCAGCGTAGCCCTCTCGAACGGGACAGGGCTCTATGGCTACACCTTC
CDR3: CASSVALSNGTGLYGYTF

D: -
size: -
J: TRBJ1-2
length: 14
V: TRBV29-1
DNA: TGCAGCGTTGATAGCGGGGAACTGGGCTATGGCTACACCTTC
CDR3: CSVDSGELGYGYTF

D: TRBD2
size: -
J: TRBJ2-1
length: 15
V: TRBV2
DNA: TGTGCCAGCAGTTCGAGCGGGGGGATCTACAATGAGCAGTTCTTC
CDR3: CASSSSGGIYNEQFF

D: TRBD1
size: -
J: TRBJ1-2
length: 15
V: TRBV7-9
DNA: TGTGCCAGCAGCCTAGGACAGGGAGGTCCTTATGGCTACACCTTC
CDR3: CASSLGQGGPYGYTF

D: TRBD2
size: -
J: TRBJ2-2
length: 17
V: TRBV9
DNA: TGTGCCAGCAGCGTAGAAGCGGGAGAGTGGAACACCGGGGAGCTGTTTTTT
CDR3: CASSVEAGEWNTGELFF

D: -
size: -
J: TRBJ1-4
length: 15
V: TRBV4-1
DNA: TGCGCCAGCAGCCAAGATGACCGAGTTACGGGGGTACTGTTTTTT
CDR3: CASSQDDRVTGVLFF

D: -
size: -
J: TRBJ1-2
length: 14
V: TRBV18
DNA: TGTGCCAGCTCACCACCGGAAGGGGTACGAGGCTACACCTTC
CDR3: CASSPPEGVRGYTF

D: -
size: -
J: TRBJ1-2
length: 13
V: TRBV5-4
DNA: TGTGCCAGCAGCACCACAGGGCCCTATGGCTACACCTTC
CDR3: CASSTTGPYGYTF

D: TRBD1
size: -
J: TRBJ2-5
length: 14
V: TRBV3-1/TRBV3-2
DNA: TGTGCCAGCAGCCAAGGGGGACAGGGTGTGACCCAGTACTTC
CDR3: CASSQGGQGVTQYF

D: TRBD1
size: -
J: TRBJ2-1
length: 12
V: TRBV5-1
DNA: TGCGCCAGCAGCTTAAACTACAGGGGGTGGATCTTC
CDR3: CASSLNYRGWIF

D: TRBD1
size: -
J: TRBJ2-7
length: 15
V: TRBV15
DNA: TGTGCCACCAGCGGCTACAGGGGGTACTCCTACGAGCAGTACTTC
CDR3: CATSGYRGYSYEQYF

D: TRBD2
size: -
J: TRBJ2-1
length: 16
V: TRBV24-1
DNA: TGTGCCACCAGTGACGCAGCGGGAGGGTCCTACAATGAGCAGTTCTTC
CDR3: CATSDAAGGSYNEQFF

D: -
size: -
J: TRBJ1-5
length: 17
V: TRBV19
DNA: TGTGCCAGTAGTATGGTTGCAGGGGCGCAGGCGAATCAGCCCCAGCATTTT
CDR3: CASSMVAGAQANQPQHF

D: TRBD1
size: -
J: TRBJ1-5
length: 16
V: TRBV19
DNA: TGTGCCAGTAGTACCGAGACAGGGTTGAGCAATCAGCCCCAGCATTTT
CDR3: CASSTETGLSNQPQHF

D: TRBD1
size: -
J: TRBJ1-2
length: 13
V: TRBV18
DNA: TGTGCCACTCCTGGGGACAGGGACCATGGCTACACCTTC
CDR3: CATPGDRDHGYTF

D: -
size: -
J: TRBJ2-1
length: 15
V: TRBV18
DNA: TGTGCCAGCTCACCGACAGGAGCCCCCTACAATGAGCAGTTCTTC
CDR3: CASSPTGAPYNEQFF

D: TRBD1
size: -
J: TRBJ1-2
length: 13
V: TRBV2
DNA: TGTGCCAGCAGTGGGGGACAGGGCTATGGCTACACCTTC
CDR3: CASSGGQGYGYTF

D: TRBD1
size: few
J: TRBJ1-5
length: 16
V: TRBV6-1
DNA: TGTGCCAGCAGTGAAGCGCCGGGACAGGGGTTTCAGCCCCAGCATTTT
CDR3: CASSEAPGQGFQPQHF

D: -
size: -
J: TRBJ1-3
length: 14
V: TRBV9
DNA: TGTGCCAGCAGCCGCGACCGTGTCGGAGTCACCATATATTTT
CDR3: CASSRDRVGVTIYF

D: TRBD2
size: -
J: TRBJ2-3
length: 16
V: TRBV7-8
DNA: TGTGCCAGCAGCTTAGGTCTAGCGGTCAGCACAGATACGCAGTATTTT
CDR3: CASSLGLAVSTDTQYF

D: -
size: few
J: TRBJ2-3
length: 15
V: TRBV13
DNA: TGTGCCAGCAGCCCAAGCGGAATAGCGGAAGATACGCAGTATTTT
CDR3: CASSPSGIAEDTQYF

D: TRBD1
size: -
J: TRBJ2-7
length: 14
V: TRBV5-1
DNA: TGCGCCAGCAGCCTCACAGGGGGAAGCGGCGAGCAGTACTTC
CDR3: CASSLTGGSGEQYF

D: -
size: -
J: TRBJ1-5
length: 15
V: TRBV3-1/TRBV3-2
DNA: TGTGCCAGCAGCCTCGGGACTCTAGGAGGTCAGCCCCAGCATTTT
CDR3: CASSLGTLGGQPQHF

D: -
size: -
J: TRBJ2-1
length: 13
V: TRBV12-3/TRBV12-4
DNA: TGTGCCAGCGGGAGTAGCTCCTACAATGAGCAGTTCTTC
CDR3: CASGSSSYNEQFF

D: TRBD1
size: -
J: TRBJ1-5
length: 16
V: TRBV30
DNA: TGTGCCTGGAGTAAAGGGACAGGGAGACTATGGCAGCCCCAGCATTTT
CDR3: CAWSKGTGRLWQPQHF

D: TRBD1
size: -
J: TRBJ1-4
length: 14
V: TRBV19
DNA: TGTGCCAGTAGAAACCGGGACAGGGATGAAAAACTGTTTTTT
CDR3: CASRNRDRDEKLFF

D: TRBD1
size: -
J: TRBJ1-5
length: 15
V: TRBV10-3
DNA: TGTGCCATCAGTGGGACAGGGGCCACCAATCAGCCCCAGCATTTT
CDR3: CAISGTGATNQPQHF

D: -
size: -
J: TRBJ2-5
length: 13
V: TRBV5-1
DNA: TGCGCCAGCAGCGGGGGGTGGCGAGAGACCCAGTACTTC
CDR3: CASSGGWRETQYF

D: TRBD2
size: -
J: TRBJ2-1
length: 16
V: TRBV9
DNA: TGTGCCAGCAGCGAACAGGCTAGCGGCATAAACAATGAGCAGTTCTTC
CDR3: CASSEQASGINNEQFF

D: TRBD1
size: many
J: TRBJ2-1
length: 21
V: TRBV28
DNA: TGTGCCAGCAGTTACGGCACCGGACAGGGGGCAGACCATAGCTCCTACAATGAGCAGTTCTTC
CDR3: CASSYGTGQGADHSSYNEQFF

D: TRBD1
size: -
J: TRBJ1-3
length: 17
V: TRBV4-1
DNA: TGCGCCAGCAGCCACGAACAGGGGGGCCGTACTGGAAACACCATATATTTT
CDR3: CASSHEQGGRTGNTIYF

D: TRBD2
size: -
J: TRBJ2-7
length: 16
V: TRBV3-1/TRBV3-2
DNA: TGTGCCAGCAGCCAAGATCAGGAGACTAGCGGGTACGAGCAGTACTTC
CDR3: CASSQDQETSGYEQYF

D: -
size: -
J: TRBJ1-2
length: 13
V: TRBV18
DNA: TGTGCCAGCTCACCGGAGGGGCTGGTTGGCTACACCTTC
CDR3: CASSPEGLVGYTF

D: -
size: -
J: TRBJ1-1
length: 13
V: TRBV7-2
DNA: TGTGCCAGCAGCTTTAGCAGCAACACTGAAGCTTTCTTT
CDR3: CASSFSSNTEAFF

D: -
size: -
J: TRBJ2-1
length: 16
V: TRBV21-1
DNA: TGTGCCAGCAGCAAAGCTGGCGGGTCCGACGGCAATGAGCAGTTCTTC
CDR3: CASSKAGGSDGNEQFF

D: -
size: -
J: TRBJ1-1
length: 15
V: TRBV19
DNA: TGTGCCAGTAGTCTCAACAGGGCCATGAACACTGAAGCTTTCTTT
CDR3: CASSLNRAMNTEAFF

D: TRBD1
size: -
J: TRBJ1-1
length: 15
V: TRBV7-9
DNA: TGTGCCAGCAGCTTACCCGGGACAGGGAAAAGGGAAGCTTTCTTT
CDR3: CASSLPGTGKREAFF

D: TRBD1
size: once
J: TRBJ2-2
length: 15
V: TRBV6-6
DNA: TGTGCCAGCAGTTACCCGGGACAGCCCGACGGGGAGCTGTTTTTT
CDR3: CASSYPGQPDGELFF

D: TRBD1
size: -
J: TRBJ2-2
length: 17
V: TRBV2
DNA: TGTGCCAGCAGTGAAACAGCCGTAGGACAGGGTACCGGGGAGCTGTTTTTT
CDR3: CASSETAVGQGTGELFF

D: -
size: -
J: TRBJ2-7
length: 14
V: TRBV4-1
DNA: TGCGCCAGCAGCAACCCGGGAGCGGGCTACGAGCAGTACTTC
CDR3: CASSNPGAGYEQYF

D: -
size: -
J: TRBJ1-5
length: 14
V: TRBV4-1
DNA: TGCGCCAGCAGCCAAGGGGACACCAATCAGCCCCAGCATTTT
CDR3: CASSQGDTNQPQHF

D: -
size: -
J: TRBJ2-1
length: 17
V: TRBV2
DNA: TGTGCCAGCAGTGAAGGGATAGCGCAGAGCTCCTACAATGAGCAGTTCTTC
CDR3: CASSEGIAQSSYNEQFF